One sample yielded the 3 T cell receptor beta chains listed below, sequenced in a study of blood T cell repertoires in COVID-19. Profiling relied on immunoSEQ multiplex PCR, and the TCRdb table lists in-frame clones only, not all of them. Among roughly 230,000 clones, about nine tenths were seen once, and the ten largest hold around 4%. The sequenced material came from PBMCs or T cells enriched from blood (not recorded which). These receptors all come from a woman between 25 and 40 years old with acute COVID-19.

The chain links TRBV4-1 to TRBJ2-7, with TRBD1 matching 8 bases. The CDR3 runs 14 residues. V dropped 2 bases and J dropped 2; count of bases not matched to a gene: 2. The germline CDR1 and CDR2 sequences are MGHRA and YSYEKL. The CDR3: CASSQRQGTYEQYF. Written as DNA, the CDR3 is TGCGCCAGCAGCCAACGACAGGGGACCTACGAGCAGTACTTC.

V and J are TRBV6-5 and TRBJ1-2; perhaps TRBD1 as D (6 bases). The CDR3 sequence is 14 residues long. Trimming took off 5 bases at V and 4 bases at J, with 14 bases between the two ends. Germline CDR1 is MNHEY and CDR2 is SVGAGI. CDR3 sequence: CASSPGTYGYGYTF. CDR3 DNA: TGTGCCAGCAGTCCCGGGACATACGGCTATGGCTACACCTTC.

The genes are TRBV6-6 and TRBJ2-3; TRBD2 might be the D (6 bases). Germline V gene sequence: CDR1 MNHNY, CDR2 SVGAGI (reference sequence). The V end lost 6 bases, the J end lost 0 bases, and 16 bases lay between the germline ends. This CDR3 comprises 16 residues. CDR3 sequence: CASRKREESSTDTQYF. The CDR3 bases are TGTGCCAGCAGAAAAAGGGAGGAGAGTAGCACAGATACGCAGTATTTT.